The 14 T cell receptor beta chains below come from one sample, sequenced in a study of T-cell memory formation after mild COVID-19. TCRdb re-called the 5' RACE reads through MiXCR, storing one row per CDR3 protein. The repertoire holds around 250,000 distinct CDR3 sequences, with approximately 9% as singletons. Sequencing was performed on PBMCs or a T cell subset sorted from them (not recorded which). These TCRs come from a man younger than 30 who had mild COVID-19 (a few samples of this study predate the infection). Cell type and time point are not known.

CDR3 coding DNA: TGTGCCAGCAGCGGAAAGGGACAGAACACCGGGGAGCTGTTTTTT. This codes for CASSGKGQNTGELFF. This rearrangement joins TRBV7-3 to TRBJ2-2, with a possible D match to TRBD1 (6 bases). V was shortened by 5 bases and J by 1 base, with 11 bases between the two germline ends. Germline V CDR1 and CDR2: SGHTA, FQGTGA. The CDR3 is made up of 15 amino acids.

Many counts were recorded for this clonotype. The rearrangement joins TRBV28 to TRBJ2-7; 7 bases line up with TRBD1. Germline V gene sequence: CDR1 MDHEN, CDR2 SYDVKM. V dropped 5 bases and J dropped 3; count of bases not matched to a gene: 10. The CDR3 covers 15 residues. The CDR3 sequence is CASSPQQGHLYEQYV. DNA of the CDR3: TGTGCCAGCAGTCCTCAACAGGGGCACCTCTACGAGCAGTACGTC.

In its sample, this clonotype was seen a few times. The rearrangement joins TRBV6-5 to TRBJ2-7; perhaps D is TRBD1 or TRBD2 (6 bases each). The CDR3 covers 14 residues. V was pared by 5 bases and J by 4 bases, with 15 bases between. The germline V gene has CDR1 MNHEY and CDR2 SVGAGI. CDR3 in amino acids: CASSPAGHLYEQYF. CDR3 DNA: TGTGCCAGCAGTCCGGCGGGACACCTTTACGAGCAGTACTTC.

This clonotype came up a few times. The chain uses TRBV7-6 and TRBJ2-3, with 12 bases aligning to TRBD2. This CDR3 comprises 16 residues. The V gene end was trimmed by 5 bases and the J gene end by 2 bases; junction bases not matched to a gene: 5. Germline lookup yields CDR1 SGHVS and CDR2 FNYEAQ. The CDR3 loop is CASSVLAGGVTDTQYF. The CDR3 DNA reads as TGTGCCAGCAGCGTACTAGCGGGGGGAGTCACAGATACGCAGTATTTT. Looking up the rest from reference TRBV7-6 and TRBJ2-3 gives the full variable domain: GAGVSQSPRYKVTKRGQDVALRCDPISGHVSLYWYRQALGQGPEFLTYFNYEAQQDKSGLPNDRFSAERPEGSISTLTIQRTEQRDSAMYRCASSVLAGGVTDTQYFGPGTRLTVL.

This clonotype was seen more than once but under ten times. The chain carries TRBV7-9 and TRBJ2-7; 10 nucleotides match TRBD1. Germline-derived CDR1 and CDR2 are SEHNR and FQNEAQ (reference sequence). CDR3 length: 14 amino acids. V shed 4 bases and J 3 bases; nucleotides not matched to a gene: 3. CDR3: CASSWGQGRYEQYF. CDR3 nucleotide sequence: TGTGCCAGCAGCTGGGGACAGGGGCGCTACGAGCAGTACTTC.

This sequence joins TRBV28 and TRBJ2-5; TRBD2 aligns across 8 bases. CDR1 is MDHEN and CDR2 is SYDVKM in the germline V gene. V gave up 5 bases and J gave up 4 bases; unmatched junction bases: 9. CDR3 size: 15 residues. The CDR3 spells CASSKSGGGLETQYF. CDR3 bases: TGTGCCAGCAGTAAAAGCGGGGGCGGGCTAGAGACCCAGTACTTC.

The sample holds many counts of this clonotype. V and J are TRBV28 and TRBJ1-2, with D hard to call. V dropped 1 base and J dropped 3 bases, with 3 bases sitting between them. Germline V gene sequence: CDR1 MDHEN, CDR2 SYDVKM. The CDR3 loop spans 12 amino acids. The CDR3 is CASSLSDYGYTF. The CDR3 DNA reads TGTGCCAGCAGTTTATCGGACTATGGCTACACCTTC.

V gene TRBV5-6 combines with J gene TRBJ2-1; 13 bases fit TRBD2. The CDR3 sequence is 13 residues long. Trimming cost V 4 bases and J 12 bases; bases outside gene matches: 4. Germline V gene sequence: CDR1 SGHDT, CDR2 YYEEEE. CDR3 in amino acids: CASSPGLAGWQFF. DNA of the CDR3: TGTGCCAGCAGCCCGGGACTAGCGGGGTGGCAGTTCTTC.

Only a few counts were recorded for this clonotype. The CDR3 DNA follows: TGTGCCAGCAGCCAAGATCCTCGGGCGCGGCCTAGCACAGATACGCAGTATTTT. Its translation is CASSQDPRARPSTDTQYF. The rearrangement links TRBV14 to TRBJ2-3; D is uncertain. CDR1 and CDR2 from the germline V gene are SGHDN and FVKESK. Trimming took 0 bases from V and 0 from J, leaving 16 bases between them. This CDR3 comprises 18 residues.

The genes are TRBV5-4 and TRBJ2-6; TRBD1 agrees at 9 bases. The germline V gene has CDR1 SGHNT and CDR2 YYREEE (reference sequence). The CDR3 spans 17 residues. Unmatched junction bases numbered 4, after V lost 3 bases and J lost 0 bases. The CDR3 spells CASSSPTGGSGANVLTF. Written as DNA, the CDR3 is TGTGCCAGCAGCTCGCCGACAGGGGGCTCTGGGGCCAACGTCCTGACTTTC.

V gene TRBV5-1 combines with J gene TRBJ1-2; tentatively, D is TRBD1 (5 bases). CDR1 is SGHRS, CDR2 YFSETQ, per germline. The V and J ends lost 7 bases and 8 bases respectively, with 15 bases between them. CDR3 size: 12 residues. The CDR3, as DNA: TGCGCCAGCGCTGGGGGGAAGGGAGGCTACACCTTC. Encoded protein: CASAGGKGGYTF.

This clonotype has more than one count but fewer than ten. This rearrangement joins TRBV7-2 to TRBJ2-1; D ambiguous. The CDR3 spans 20 residues. Germline assignment: CDR1 SGHTA and CDR2 FQGNSA. V was cut by 4 bases and J by 0 bases, with 25 bases left in between. The CDR3 region has the DNA TGTGCCAGCAGCTCATGGGTTTTGGGCGAGTACGTGGGCTCCTACAATGAGCAGTTCTTC. Its translation: CASSSWVLGEYVGSYNEQFF.

This clonotype was counted only a few times. The chain is built from TRBV20-1 and TRBJ1-2; maybe TRBD1 (5 bases). The CDR3 is made up of 13 amino acids. V gave up 2 bases and J gave up 2 bases, with 9 bases separating them. Germline V CDR1 and CDR2: DFQATT, SNEGSKA (reference sequence). CDR3 residues: CSARQGPNYGYTF. For the CDR3, the DNA is TGCAGTGCTAGACAGGGCCCAAACTATGGCTACACCTTC.

The chain couples TRBV4-2 to TRBJ2-3; 7 bases match TRBD2. Germline loops: CDR1 LGHNA, CDR2 YNFKEQ. This CDR3 has 14 amino acids. The V segment lost 0 bases and the J segment 5 bases; nucleotides outside the gene matches: 2. CDR3 loop: CASSQEASGDTQYF. CDR3 DNA sequence: TGTGCCAGCAGCCAAGAGGCTAGCGGAGATACGCAGTATTTT.